Listed here are 17 T cell receptor beta chains from one sample, sequenced in a study of T cells in Graves' hyperthyroidism and ophthalmopathy. The investigators amplified TCR beta CDR3 regions from RNA transcripts. Primed by the HTBI set, a first-round RT-PCR was run on the TCR CDR3. TCRdb itself ran the multiplex PCR reads through MiXCR, one entry per CDR3 protein. The repertoire holds 550,000 to 850,000 distinct CDR3 sequences, with under 20% as singletons. The sequencing sample was made of blood. The receptors come from a woman between 50 and 59 years old with Graves' hyperthyroidism that later progressed to Graves' ophthalmopathy.

V is TRBV30 and J is TRBJ1-5; 9 nucleotides line up with TRBD1. This CDR3 comprises 16 residues. In germline, CDR1 is GTSNPN, CDR2 SVGIG (reference sequence). V lost 5 bases, J lost 0 bases, and 8 bases stayed unmatched. CDR3 coding DNA: TGTGCCTGGGGTCGGGACAGGGCCTATAGCAATCAGCCCCAGCATTTT. The encoded protein is CAWGRDRAYSNQPQHF.

This chain joins TRBV5-1 and TRBJ1-2; 7 bases line up with TRBD1. The CDR3 has 14 amino acids. Germline CDR1 reads SGHRS; CDR2 reads YFSETQ. The V segment lost 0 bases and the J segment 5 bases; nucleotides outside the gene matches: 4. DNA for the CDR3: TGCGCCAGCAGCTTGGAGGGGGCTTGGTATGGCTACACCTTC. This codes for CASSLEGAWYGYTF.

This clonotype was observed at least ten times. As DNA, the CDR3 is TGTGCCAGCTCACCACCGGGACAGGGTTCACCCCTCCACTTT. It is translated as CASSPPGQGSPLHF. The rearrangement uses TRBV18 and TRBJ1-6; the match to TRBD1 covers 9 bases. The CDR3 is 14 amino acids. CDR1 KGHSH and CDR2 LQKENI come from the germline V gene. After removal of 0 bases from V and 9 bases from J, the junction contained 0 bases not matched to a gene.

This clonotype was picked up one time. This chain connects TRBV5-1 to TRBJ2-5; D may correspond to TRBD1 or TRBD2 (5 bases each). Germline CDR1 SGHRS, CDR2 YFSETQ. The CDR3 covers 15 residues. V lost 4 bases to trimming and J lost 7 bases, with 20 bases between them. The CDR3 DNA follows: TGCGCCAGCAGCCTGACGGGACGTCGAGAAGGGACCCAGTACTTC. This gives the protein CASSLTGRREGTQYF. The full variable domain, in which reference TRBV5-1 and TRBJ2-5 provide the parts outside the CDR3, is KAGVTQTPRYLIKTRGQQVTLSCSPISGHRSVSWYQQTPGQGLQFLFEYFSETQRNKGNFPGRFSGRQFSNSRSEMNVSTLELGDSALYLCASSLTGRREGTQYFGPGTRLLVL.

In its sample, this clonotype was seen many times. The chain recombines TRBV2 with TRBJ1-1; D gene ambiguous. V shed 4 bases and J shed 5 bases, with 8 bases lying between them. CDR1 is SNHLY, CDR2 FYNNEI, per germline. The length of the CDR3 is 12 residues. The CDR3 loop is CASSVSSTEAFF. As DNA, the CDR3 is TGTGCCAGCAGTGTAAGTAGTACTGAAGCTTTCTTT.

This clonotype was seen ten or more times. The chain joins TRBV27 to TRBJ2-7; D is undetermined. The CDR3 runs 14 residues. V shed 3 bases and J shed 3 bases, with 12 bases lying between them. Germline loops: CDR1 MNHEY, CDR2 SMNVEV (reference sequence). CDR3 nucleotides: TGTGCCAGCAGTTTCCGGCTGAATCACTACGAGCAGTACTTC. Translation: CASSFRLNHYEQYF.

This clonotype was counted ten times or more. J is TRBJ2-3 and V is TRBV7-9, with 11 bases identical to TRBD2. This CDR3 has 15 amino acids. Per the germline V gene, CDR1 is SEHNR and CDR2 is FQNEAQ (reference sequence). Germline trimming cut 5 bases from V and 4 bases from J; bases unmatched to any gene: 5. CDR3 sequence reads: CASSQLAGDPDTQYF. CDR3 coding DNA: TGTGCCAGCAGCCAACTAGCGGGGGACCCAGATACGCAGTATTTT.

This clonotype has ten or more counts. V is TRBV6-1 and J is TRBJ1-4, with 7 bases aligning to TRBD1. Germline assignment: CDR1 MNHNS and CDR2 SASEGT. This CDR3 spans 15 amino acids. Unmatched junction bases numbered 5, after V lost 3 bases and J lost 4 bases. CDR3 DNA: TGTGCCAGCAGTGATTTTGCAGGGGGTAATGAAAAACTGTTTTTT. Translation gives CASSDFAGGNEKLFF.

The chain employs TRBV4-1 and TRBJ1-3; D call uncertain. V was shortened by 0 bases and J by 9 bases, with 24 bases between the two germline ends. The CDR3 has 18 residues. Germline CDR1 MGHRA, CDR2 YSYEKL. The CDR3 DNA is TGCGCCAGCAGCCAAGAGCCCTACGTGGGCGGGTTTGAGACCACCATATATTTT. This sequence encodes CASSQEPYVGGFETTIYF.

The rearrangement joins TRBV6-5 to TRBJ1-5; tentatively, D is TRBD1 (5 bases). CDR3 length: 15 amino acids. Trimming took off 0 bases at V and 0 bases at J, with 6 bases between the two ends. From germline, CDR1 is MNHEY and CDR2 SVGAGI. This CDR3 is CASSYSGDSNQPQHF. The CDR3 coding sequence is TGTGCCAGCAGTTACTCGGGGGATAGCAATCAGCCCCAGCATTTT.

Ten or more counts support this clonotype. The chain links TRBV27 to TRBJ1-3, with D hard to call. CDR1 is MNHEY and CDR2 is SMNVEV in the germline V gene (reference sequence). The CDR3 sequence is 15 residues long. V lost 7 bases to trimming and J lost 0 bases, with 13 bases between them. CDR3 loop: CASKPGSFSGNTIYF. The CDR3 region has the DNA TGTGCCAGCAAACCGGGTTCCTTCTCTGGAAACACCATATATTTT.

This clonotype was counted at least ten times. The genes are TRBV13 and TRBJ2-7; no reliable D call. Germline V gives CDR1 PRHDT, CDR2 FYEKMQ (reference sequence). Trimming removed 3 bases at V and 3 bases at J, with 9 bases between. This CDR3 region has 13 residues. The CDR3 DNA reads as TGTGCCAGCAGCTTCGACGGAATCTACGAGCAGTACTTC. It translates to CASSFDGIYEQYF.

This clonotype showed up just a few times. At one end, the junction sequence differs from germline, possibly due to a read error. This CDR3 is CASSKPLAGGHKEQFF. As DNA, the CDR3 is TGTGCCAGCAGCAAACCTCTAGCGGGGGGGCACAAAGAGCAGTTCTTC. The chain couples TRBV2 to TRBJ2-1; 12 bases align to TRBD2. The CDR3 consists of 16 residues. Germline-derived CDR1 and CDR2 are SNHLY and FYNNEI.

This clonotype was seen repeatedly, ten times or more. This chain connects TRBV3-1 to TRBJ1-2; tentatively, D is TRBD1 (5 bases). With 6 bases removed from V and 0 bases from J, the gap between germline ends came to 14 bases. CDR3 length: 15 residues. Per the germline V gene, CDR1 is LGHDT and CDR2 is YNNKEL (reference sequence). The CDR3 sequence: CASSLREGANYGYTF. The CDR3 coding sequence is TGTGCCAGCAGTTTGCGGGAAGGGGCTAACTATGGCTACACCTTC.

J is TRBJ1-4 and V is TRBV7-8; 10 bases are shared with TRBD1. V shed 3 bases and J 7 bases; nucleotides not matched to a gene: 8. The CDR3 is made up of 16 amino acids. The V gene's germline CDR1 is SGHVS and CDR2 FQNEAQ. In DNA, the CDR3 is TGTGCCAGCAGCTTGTCCGACAGGGGGCTTATTGAAAAACTGTTTTTT. It encodes CASSLSDRGLIEKLFF.

This sequence joins TRBV19 and TRBJ2-4; D gene unclear. Trimming pared 7 bases from V and 2 bases from J, leaving 15 bases between. The CDR3 length is 15 residues. CDR1 LNHDA and CDR2 SQIVND come from the germline V gene (reference sequence). The CDR3 coding sequence is TGTGCCAGTACCCCCAATCGCTTAACCAAAAACATTCAGTACTTC. Translation: CASTPNRLTKNIQYF. Filled out from reference TRBV19 and TRBJ2-4, the complete variable domain reads DGGITQSPKYLFRKEGQNVTLSCEQNLNHDAMYWYRQDPGQGLRLIYYSQIVNDFQKGDIAEGYSVSREKKESFPLTVTSAQKNPTAFYLCASTPNRLTKNIQYFGAGTRLSVL.

This clonotype has at least ten counts. This chain connects TRBV4-2 to TRBJ1-1; 7 nucleotides line up with TRBD1. CDR1 LGHNA and CDR2 YNFKEQ come from the germline V gene. The CDR3 is 18 residues long. The V segment lost 1 base and the J segment 3 bases; nucleotides outside the gene matches: 14. The CDR3 protein is CASSQGAWDREGHTEAFF. CDR3 in DNA: TGTGCCAGCAGCCAAGGAGCCTGGGACAGAGAGGGGCACACTGAAGCTTTCTTT.